A single sample is the source of the 26 T cell receptor beta chains below, sequenced in a study of T cells in Graves' hyperthyroidism and ophthalmopathy. The source material, RNA transcripts, was used to amplify TCR beta CDR3 regions. HTBI primers drove first-round RT-PCR of the TCR CDR3. TCRdb processed the multiplex PCR reads anew with MiXCR; each CDR3 protein has one entry. The sample has about 640,000 distinct CDR3 sequences, around 21% seen once. Sequenced sample: blood. The receptors here all came from a man aged 30-40 years with Graves' ophthalmopathy.

Only a few counts were recorded for this clonotype. The gene calls are TRBV7-2 and TRBJ1-3, with unresolved D. Germline CDR1 is SGHTA and CDR2 is FQGNSA. The CDR3 loop spans 16 amino acids. Between the trimmed V and J ends, which lost 5 bases and 0 bases, there was a span of 14 bases. This chain's CDR3 is CASSPQPGISGNTIYF. The CDR3 DNA reads as TGTGCCAGCAGCCCCCAACCGGGGATCTCTGGAAACACCATATATTTT.

The CDR3 bases are TGTGCCAGCAGCCCGAATACAGGGGGCGCCTACAATGAGCAGTTCTTC. Amino acids: CASSPNTGGAYNEQFF. The chain uses TRBV7-9 and TRBJ2-1; the match to TRBD1 covers 9 bases. J was trimmed by 2 bases and V by 5 bases; bases with no gene match: 7. Germline values: CDR1 SEHNR, CDR2 FQNEAQ (reference sequence). The CDR3 extends over 16 amino acids.

For this clonotype: A much larger clonotype is one base distant, so this may be a read error. This chain uses TRBV7-2 with TRBJ2-5, with 7 positions matching TRBD2. The CDR3 runs to 15 residues. Germline V gene data show CDR1 as SGHTA and CDR2 as FQGNSA. The CDR3 bases are TGTGCCGGCAGCTTAGCCGGACTAGTCCAAGAGACCCAGTACTTC. Protein: CAGSLAGLVQETQYF.

The V gene is TRBV7-9, the J gene TRBJ2-7; D not resolved. Germline-derived CDR1 and CDR2 are SEHNR and FQNEAQ (reference sequence). The CDR3 runs 12 residues. Trimming removed 5 bases at V and 2 bases at J, with 7 bases between. Written as DNA, the CDR3 is TGTGCCAGCAGCAAGCCCCCCTACGAGCAGTACTTC. Residues: CASSKPPYEQYF.

This clonotype has more than one count but fewer than ten. The chain couples TRBV20-1 to TRBJ2-5; 9 nucleotides align to TRBD1. The CDR3 is made up of 14 amino acids. V lost 5 bases to trimming and J lost 4 bases; unmatched junction nucleotides: 8. Germline V gene lookup returns CDR1 DFQATT and CDR2 SNEGSKA (reference sequence). The CDR3 DNA reads as TGCAGTGCTCCGCGCTACAGGGGGCTAGAGACCCAGTACTTC. It specifies CSAPRYRGLETQYF.

In this sample, this clonotype turned up a few times. V and J are TRBV10-3 and TRBJ1-5; TRBD1 is a possible D gene (5 bases). The CDR3 has 17 residues. V was trimmed by 2 bases and J by 4 bases, leaving 18 bases between them. CDR1 ENHRY and CDR2 SYGVKD come from the germline V gene. The CDR3 loop reads CAISEIYYGRANQPQHF. CDR3 DNA sequence: TGTGCCATCAGTGAGATATACTACGGCAGGGCAAATCAGCCCCAGCATTTT.

The V call is TRBV7-8, the J call TRBJ2-1; a weak D match, TRBD2 (5 bases). CDR3 length: 14 amino acids. In germline, CDR1 is SGHVS, CDR2 FQNEAQ. V dropped 5 bases and J dropped 5 bases, with 13 bases sitting between them. CDR3 DNA: TGTGCCAGCAGCCCCGGGTCCGGGGACAATGAGCAGTTCTTC. This encodes CASSPGSGDNEQFF. Together with reference TRBV7-8 and TRBJ2-1, the CDR3 gives the full variable domain: GAGVSQSPRYKVAKRGQDVALRCDPISGHVSLFWYQQALGQGPEFLTYFQNEAQLDKSGLPSDRFFAERPEGSVSTLKIQRTQQEDSAVYLCASSPGSGDNEQFFGPGTRLTVL.

This clonotype was seen many times. The V and J genes are TRBV2 and TRBJ2-2, with TRBD2 matching 7 bases. The CDR3 covers 14 residues. The V gene end was trimmed by 11 bases and the J gene end by 2 bases; junction bases not matched to a gene: 8. CDR1 and CDR2 from the germline V gene are SNHLY and FYNNEI. CDR3 DNA sequence: TGTGCCGGCGCATCTAGCGGAAACACCGGGGAGCTGTTTTTT. This codes for CAGASSGNTGELFF.

The CDR3 loop reads CSASGNYEQYF. The CDR3 DNA reads as TGCAGTGCTAGCGGGAACTACGAGCAGTACTTC. This sequence joins TRBV20-1 and TRBJ2-7, with D perhaps matching TRBD2 (5 bases). Looked up from germline, CDR1 is DFQATT and CDR2 is SNEGSKA (reference sequence). The CDR3 loop spans 11 amino acids. V was pared by 3 bases and J by 3 bases, with 6 bases between.

This clonotype was counted once. The rearrangement uses TRBV29-1 and TRBJ2-7, with 9 bases aligning to TRBD1. This CDR3 has 13 amino acids. V shed 6 bases and J 5 bases; nucleotides not matched to a gene: 8. CDR1 is SQVTM, CDR2 ANQGSEA, per germline. The CDR3 region is CSVEDRGNHEQYF. CDR3 nucleotides: TGCAGCGTCGAGGACAGGGGAAACCACGAGCAGTACTTC.

This clonotype was picked up a small number of times. The chain joins TRBV5-6 to TRBJ2-5; no clear D gene. The CDR3 spans 14 residues. Deletions cut 4 bases from V and 3 bases from J, with 13 bases between. Germline CDR1 and CDR2: SGHDT and YYEEEE. This chain's CDR3 is CASSTQGWEETQYF. CDR3 bases: TGTGCCAGCAGCACTCAAGGGTGGGAAGAGACCCAGTACTTC.

This clonotype was counted ten times or more. The J gene is TRBJ2-7, the V gene TRBV7-9; 7 bases match TRBD2. The CDR3 length is 14 residues. V dropped 3 bases and J dropped 2; count of bases not matched to a gene: 4. CDR1 is SEHNR and CDR2 is FQNEAQ in the germline V gene (reference sequence). CDR3 nucleotide sequence: TGTGCCAGCAGCTTTGGGGGGACTACCTACGAGCAGTACTTC. Protein: CASSFGGTTYEQYF.

This clonotype was counted only a few times. J is TRBJ1-1 and V is TRBV6-1, with 8 positions matching TRBD1. The CDR3 sequence is 13 residues long. The germline V gene encodes CDR1 MNHNS and CDR2 SASEGT. J was trimmed by 6 bases and V by 9 bases; bases with no gene match: 9. CDR3 DNA: TGTGCCAGTGTGACAGGGGTGTCCCCTGAAGCTTTCTTT. This gives the protein CASVTGVSPEAFF.

The table lists this clonotype with a few counts. This sequence joins TRBV9 and TRBJ2-7, with TRBD2 matching over 8 bases. V gave up 4 bases and J gave up 7 bases; unmatched junction bases: 10. The CDR3 runs 14 residues. The germline CDR1 and CDR2 sequences are SGDLS and YYNGEE. CDR3 sequence: CASSRGGEGREQYF. The CDR3, as DNA: TGTGCCAGCAGCCGGGGGGGGGAAGGTAGGGAGCAGTACTTC.

The J gene is TRBJ2-7, the V gene TRBV10-3, with D perhaps matching TRBD2 (6 bases). CDR1 and CDR2 (germline): ENHRY, SYGVKD. This CDR3 is 14 amino acids long. V was shortened by 2 bases and J by 6 bases, with 14 bases between the two germline ends. The CDR3 protein is CAISETGSPLEQYF. Written as DNA, the CDR3 is TGTGCCATCAGTGAGACCGGGAGTCCCCTCGAGCAGTACTTC.

This clonotype was picked up many times. V is TRBV20-1 and J is TRBJ2-1, with 11 bases identical to TRBD2. The CDR3 is 14 amino acids. Germline V gene sequence: CDR1 DFQATT, CDR2 SNEGSKA (reference sequence). Unmatched junction bases numbered 6, after V lost 5 bases and J lost 6 bases. CDR3: CSADSGRARNEQFF. The CDR3 DNA reads as TGCAGTGCTGATAGCGGGAGGGCCCGCAATGAGCAGTTCTTC.

A few counts support this clonotype. This chain links TRBV28 with TRBJ2-7; the D is unclear. Looked up from germline, CDR1 is MDHEN and CDR2 is SYDVKM. V lost 10 bases and J lost 3, with 22 bases in between. This CDR3 contains 15 residues. The CDR3 region has the DNA TGTGCCACCGAGAGCCTGGGCAGTGTTTACTACGAGCAGTACTTC. This gives the protein CATESLGSVYYEQYF. Complete variable domain (other parts from reference TRBV28 and TRBJ2-7): DVKVTQSSRYLVKRTGEKVFLECVQDMDHENMFWYRQDPGLGLRLIYFSYDVKMKEKGDIPEGYSVSREKKERFSLILESASTNQTSMYLCATESLGSVYYEQYFGPGTRLTVT.

In its sample, this clonotype was seen a few times. V usage is TRBV28 and J usage is TRBJ2-6; no clear D. V dropped 7 bases and J dropped 2 bases, with 9 bases sitting between them. The CDR3 has 14 residues. Germline values: CDR1 MDHEN, CDR2 SYDVKM. CDR3 region: CASTTNAGANVLTF. CDR3 bases: TGTGCCAGCACCACCAATGCTGGGGCCAACGTCCTGACTTTC.

This clonotype was detected a few times. This chain uses TRBV11-2 with TRBJ2-7; 10 bases agree with TRBD1. The CDR3 is made up of 15 amino acids. In germline, CDR1 is SGHAT, CDR2 FQNNGV. Trimming at V came to 7 bases and at J to 7 bases, leaving 13 bases not matched to a gene. This CDR3 is CASTITDRGLGEQYF. The CDR3 DNA follows: TGTGCCAGCACCATCACGGACAGGGGGTTAGGGGAGCAGTACTTC.

V is TRBV7-2 and J is TRBJ2-2; D may be TRBD2 (5 bases). Trimming took 3 bases from V and 7 from J, leaving 12 bases between them. Germline CDR1 reads SGHTA; CDR2 reads FQGNSA. The CDR3 consists of 14 residues. This CDR3 is CASSFQRTYGELFF. The CDR3 region has the DNA TGTGCCAGCAGCTTTCAGCGGACCTACGGGGAGCTGTTTTTT. Based on the CDR3 plus reference TRBV7-2 and TRBJ2-2, the full variable domain is GAGVSQSPSNKVTEKGKDVELRCDPISGHTALYWYRQSLGQGLEFLIYFQGNSAPDKSGLPSDRFSAERTGGSVSTLTIQRTQQEDSAVYLCASSFQRTYGELFFGEGSRLTVL.

This clonotype has ten or more counts. The V and J genes are TRBV2 and TRBJ1-5; D not certain. V lost 1 base and J 5 bases, leaving 9 bases between the germline ends. The CDR3 covers 14 residues. Germline CDR1 SNHLY, CDR2 FYNNEI. CDR3 amino acids: CASSEVGLYQPQHF. The CDR3 nucleotides read TGTGCCAGCAGTGAAGTAGGACTCTATCAGCCCCAGCATTTT.

This clonotype was seen only a few times. The J gene is TRBJ1-1, the V gene TRBV29-1; 7 bases match TRBD1. Losses at the gene ends were 1 base for V and 0 bases for J; bases not matched to a gene: 8. This CDR3 comprises 16 residues. The germline gives CDR1 SQVTM, CDR2 ANQGSEA. The CDR3 here is CSVEGRGPPMNTEAFF. Written as DNA, the CDR3 is TGCAGCGTTGAAGGGAGGGGGCCCCCTATGAACACTGAAGCTTTCTTT. The full variable domain, in which reference TRBV29-1 and TRBJ1-1 provide the parts outside the CDR3, is SAVISQKPSRDICQRGTSLTIQCQVDSQVTMMFWYRQQPGQSLTLIATANQGSEATYESGFVIDKFPISRPNLTFSTLTVSNMSPEDSSIYLCSVEGRGPPMNTEAFFGQGTRLTVV.

This chain links TRBV28 with TRBJ2-7; 13 bases align to TRBD2. The J segment lost 6 bases and the V segment lost 5 bases, leaving 7 bases of the junction unmatched. The CDR3 extends over 15 amino acids. From germline, CDR1 is MDHEN and CDR2 SYDVKM. CDR3 nucleotides: TGTGCCAGCAGTCAACCACTAGCGGGAGGGCCCGAGCAGTACTTC. Protein product: CASSQPLAGGPEQYF.

V is TRBV5-1 and J is TRBJ1-4, with a possible D match to TRBD1 (6 bases). With 4 bases removed from V and 0 bases from J, the gap between germline ends came to 13 bases. CDR1 and CDR2 (germline): SGHRS, YFSETQ. There are 16 residues in the CDR3. This chain's CDR3 is CASSVQDSSTNEKLFF. The CDR3 DNA sequence: TGCGCCAGCAGCGTCCAGGACAGCTCAACTAATGAAAAACTGTTTTTT.

The chain employs TRBV20-1 and TRBJ2-7, with 15 bases that match TRBD2. CDR3 length: 14 amino acids. V lost 8 bases, J lost 4 bases, and 6 bases stayed unmatched. Germline CDR1 is DFQATT and CDR2 is SNEGSKA (reference sequence). The CDR3 is CSTKGLAGGYEQYF. In nucleotides, the CDR3 is TGCAGTACCAAAGGACTAGCGGGAGGGTACGAGCAGTACTTC.

This clonotype was counted many times. CDR3 DNA sequence: TGTGCCAGCAGCCTTAGAGCGGGAGGGCCCGGAGATACGCAGTATTTT. It specifies CASSLRAGGPGDTQYF. The chain links TRBV7-2 to TRBJ2-3; 10 bases line up with TRBD2. The CDR3 runs 16 residues. The junction had 10 bases not matched to a gene; V was cut back by 5 bases and J by 5 bases. CDR1 and CDR2 (germline): SGHTA, FQGNSA.